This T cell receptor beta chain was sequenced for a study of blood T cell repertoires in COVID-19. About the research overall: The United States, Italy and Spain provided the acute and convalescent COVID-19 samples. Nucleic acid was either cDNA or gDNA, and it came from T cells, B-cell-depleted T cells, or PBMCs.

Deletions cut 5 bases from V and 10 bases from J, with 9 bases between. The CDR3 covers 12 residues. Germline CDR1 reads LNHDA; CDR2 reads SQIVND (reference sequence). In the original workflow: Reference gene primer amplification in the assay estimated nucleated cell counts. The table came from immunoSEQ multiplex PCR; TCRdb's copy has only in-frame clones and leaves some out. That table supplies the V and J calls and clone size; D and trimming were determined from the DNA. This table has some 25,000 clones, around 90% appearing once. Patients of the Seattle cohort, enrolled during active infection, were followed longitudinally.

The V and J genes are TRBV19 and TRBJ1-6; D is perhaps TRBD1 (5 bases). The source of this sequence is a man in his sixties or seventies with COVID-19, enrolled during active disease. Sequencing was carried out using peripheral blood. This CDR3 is CASSPGDSPLHF. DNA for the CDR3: TGTGCCAGTAGTCCGGGGGACTCACCCCTCCACTTT.